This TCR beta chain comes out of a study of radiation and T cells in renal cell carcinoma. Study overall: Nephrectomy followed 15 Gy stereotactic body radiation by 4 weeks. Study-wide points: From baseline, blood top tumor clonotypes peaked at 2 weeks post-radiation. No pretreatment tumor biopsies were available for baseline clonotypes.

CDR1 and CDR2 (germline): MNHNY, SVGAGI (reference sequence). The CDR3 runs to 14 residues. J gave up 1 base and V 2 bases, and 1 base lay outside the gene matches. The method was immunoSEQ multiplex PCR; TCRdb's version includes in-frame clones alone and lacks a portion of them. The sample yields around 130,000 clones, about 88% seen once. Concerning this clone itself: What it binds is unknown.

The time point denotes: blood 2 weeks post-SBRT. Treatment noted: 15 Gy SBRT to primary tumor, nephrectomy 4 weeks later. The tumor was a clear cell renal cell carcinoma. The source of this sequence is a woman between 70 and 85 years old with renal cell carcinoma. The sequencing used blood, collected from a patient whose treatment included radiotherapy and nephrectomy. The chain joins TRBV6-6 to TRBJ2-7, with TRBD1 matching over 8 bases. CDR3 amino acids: CASSYRTGSYEQYF. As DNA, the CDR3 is TGTGCCAGCAGTTACCGGACAGGGTCCTACGAGCAGTACTTC.